Below are 5 T cell receptor beta chains sequenced from a single sample in a study of response to subunit inactivated influenza vaccine. Using its own MiXCR run on the RT-PCR reads, TCRdb lists one record per CDR3 protein. The sample holds around 300,000 distinct CDR3 sequences, about 20% seen once. Material: PBMCs from blood, obtained roughly 20 months after vaccination. These receptors originate from a man between 50 and 69 years old who received an inactivated influenza vaccine.

The chain links TRBV6-1 to TRBJ2-2, with D possibly being TRBD2 (6 bases). Per germline, CDR1 MNHNS and CDR2 SASEGT. The CDR3 extends over 17 amino acids. The ends were cut back, 6 bases at V and 1 base at J, with 18 bases in the middle. Written as DNA, the CDR3 is TGTGCCAGCAGGGCGGGGTCAGGACTCATGAACACCGGGGAGCTGTTTTTT. As protein: CASRAGSGLMNTGELFF.

The V call is TRBV20-1, the J call TRBJ2-7, with no clear D. V lost 0 bases to trimming and J lost 2 bases, with 11 bases between them. The CDR3 is made up of 14 amino acids. Germline CDR1 reads DFQATT; CDR2 reads SNEGSKA (reference sequence). This CDR3 reads CSARDHAATYEQYF. The DNA for the CDR3 is TGCAGTGCTAGAGATCACGCAGCCACCTACGAGCAGTACTTC.

In this sample, this clonotype turned up many times. In DNA, the CDR3 is TGTGCCAGCAGCACCGGTCCCGGATTCCCGCAGTACTTC. Amino acids: CASSTGPGFPQYF. The genes are TRBV5-6 and TRBJ2-7; D is unclear. The CDR3 is 13 residues long. V lost 4 bases, J lost 9 bases, and 17 bases lay in between. Germline CDR1 SGHDT, CDR2 YYEEEE.

This chain connects TRBV4-3 to TRBJ1-4; the D is unclear. Per germline, CDR1 LGHNA and CDR2 YSLEER. Deletions cut 1 base from V and 4 bases from J, with 16 bases between. This CDR3 comprises 17 residues. The chain's CDR3 is CASSQGLRKGLNEKLFF. The DNA for the CDR3 is TGCGCCAGCAGCCAAGGACTCAGGAAAGGGCTTAATGAAAAACTGTTTTTT.

This clonotype was found many times. The chain combines TRBV5-1 with TRBJ1-2; D ambiguous. V was clipped by 3 bases and J by 0 bases, with 12 bases between them. The V gene's germline CDR1 is SGHRS and CDR2 YFSETQ. This CDR3 region has 15 residues. This CDR3 reads CASSSGWLTNYGYTF. DNA of the CDR3: TGCGCCAGCAGCTCCGGGTGGCTGACTAACTATGGCTACACCTTC.